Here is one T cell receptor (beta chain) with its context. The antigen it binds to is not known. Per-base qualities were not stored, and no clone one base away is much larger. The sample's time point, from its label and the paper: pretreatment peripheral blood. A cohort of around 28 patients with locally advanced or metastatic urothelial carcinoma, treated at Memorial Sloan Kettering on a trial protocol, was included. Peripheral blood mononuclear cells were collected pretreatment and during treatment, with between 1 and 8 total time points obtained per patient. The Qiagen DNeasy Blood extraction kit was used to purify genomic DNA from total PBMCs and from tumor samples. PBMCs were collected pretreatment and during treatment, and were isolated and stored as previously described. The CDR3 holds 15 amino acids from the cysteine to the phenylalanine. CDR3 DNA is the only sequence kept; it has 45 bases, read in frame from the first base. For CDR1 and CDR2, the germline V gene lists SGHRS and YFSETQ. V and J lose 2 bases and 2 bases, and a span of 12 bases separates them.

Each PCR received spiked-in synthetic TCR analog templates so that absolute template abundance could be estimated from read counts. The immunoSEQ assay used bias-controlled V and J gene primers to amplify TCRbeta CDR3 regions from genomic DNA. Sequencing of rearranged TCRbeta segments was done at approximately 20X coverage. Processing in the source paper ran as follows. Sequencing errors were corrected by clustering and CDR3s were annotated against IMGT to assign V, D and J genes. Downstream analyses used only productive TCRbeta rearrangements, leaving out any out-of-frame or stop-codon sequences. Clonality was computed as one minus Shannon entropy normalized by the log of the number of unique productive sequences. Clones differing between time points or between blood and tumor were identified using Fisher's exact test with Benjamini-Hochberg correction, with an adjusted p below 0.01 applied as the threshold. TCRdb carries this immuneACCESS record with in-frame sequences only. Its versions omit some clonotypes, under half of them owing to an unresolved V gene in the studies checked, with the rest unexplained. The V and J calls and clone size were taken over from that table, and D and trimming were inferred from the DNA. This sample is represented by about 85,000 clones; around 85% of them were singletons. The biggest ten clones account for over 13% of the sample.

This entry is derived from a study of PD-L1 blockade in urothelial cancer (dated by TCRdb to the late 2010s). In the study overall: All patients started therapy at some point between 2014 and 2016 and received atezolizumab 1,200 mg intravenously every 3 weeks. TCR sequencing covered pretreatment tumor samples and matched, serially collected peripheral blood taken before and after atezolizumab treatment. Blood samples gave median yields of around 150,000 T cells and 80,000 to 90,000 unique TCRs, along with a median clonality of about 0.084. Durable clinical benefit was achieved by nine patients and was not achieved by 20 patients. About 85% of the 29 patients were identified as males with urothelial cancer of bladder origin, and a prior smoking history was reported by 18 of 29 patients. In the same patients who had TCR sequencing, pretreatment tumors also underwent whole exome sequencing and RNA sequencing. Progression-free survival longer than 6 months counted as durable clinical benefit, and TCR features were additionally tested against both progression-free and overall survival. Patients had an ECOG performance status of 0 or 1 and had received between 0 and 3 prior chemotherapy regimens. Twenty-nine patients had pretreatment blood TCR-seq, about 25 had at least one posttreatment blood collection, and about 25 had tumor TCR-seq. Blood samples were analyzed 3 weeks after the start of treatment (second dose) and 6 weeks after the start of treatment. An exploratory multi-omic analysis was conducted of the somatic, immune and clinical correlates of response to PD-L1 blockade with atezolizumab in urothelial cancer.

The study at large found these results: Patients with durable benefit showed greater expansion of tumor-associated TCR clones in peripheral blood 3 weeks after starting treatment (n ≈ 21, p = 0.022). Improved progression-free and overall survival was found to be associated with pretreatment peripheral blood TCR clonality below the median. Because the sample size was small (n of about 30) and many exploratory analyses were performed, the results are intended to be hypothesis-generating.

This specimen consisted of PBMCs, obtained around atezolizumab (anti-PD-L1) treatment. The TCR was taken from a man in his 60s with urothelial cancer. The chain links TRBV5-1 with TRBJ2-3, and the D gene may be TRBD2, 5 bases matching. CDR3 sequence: CASSFGYGITDTQYF. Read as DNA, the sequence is TGCGCCAGCAGCTTTGGGTACGGGATCACAGATACGCAGTATTTT.